Below are 13 T cell receptor beta chains sequenced from a single sample in a study of T-cell reconstitution after alpha-beta-depleted transplantation in children. A TCRbeta library incorporating unique molecular identifiers was prepared. TCRdb processed the PCR reads anew with MiXCR; each CDR3 protein has one entry. The sample lists over 150,000 distinct CDR3 sequences, 5% to 6.5% occurring once. The source material was PBMCs, sampled before TCRalphabeta/CD19-depleted stem cell transplant. These receptors all stem from a girl under three years old with combined immunodeficiency, due to receive a stem cell transplant.

The chain joins TRBV18 to TRBJ2-7; the D gene is possibly TRBD2 (5 bases). The CDR3 has 14 residues. From germline, CDR1 is KGHSH and CDR2 LQKENI. The V gene lost 2 bases and the J gene lost 4 bases, with 12 bases spanning the gap. The CDR3, as DNA: TGTGCCAGCTCACCAATGAGCGGAGTATACGAGCAGTACTTC. Residues: CASSPMSGVYEQYF.

At least ten counts were recorded for this clonotype. The rearrangement uses TRBV20-1 and TRBJ2-7; TRBD1 might be the D (6 bases). Germline V gene lookup returns CDR1 DFQATT and CDR2 SNEGSKA (reference sequence). This CDR3 has 13 amino acids. Deletions cut 8 bases from V and 3 bases from J, with 17 bases between. The CDR3 DNA is TGCAGTCCCCTTCTGGCGGACAGCTACGAGCAGTACTTC. Its protein is CSPLLADSYEQYF.

This clonotype was seen at least ten times. The CDR3 here is CASSLFAGRQPQHF. CDR3 DNA: TGTGCCAGCAGTTTATTTGCAGGGCGTCAGCCCCAGCATTTT. The gene calls are TRBV27 and TRBJ1-5, with TRBD1 as a possible D gene (5 bases). CDR3 length: 14 amino acids. The germline V gene has CDR1 MNHEY and CDR2 SMNVEV (reference sequence). Trimming shortened V by 1 base and J by 6 bases, and 10 bases separated the two germline ends.

In this sample, this clonotype turned up a few times. This sequence joins TRBV7-6 and TRBJ2-3; D call uncertain. Per the germline V gene, CDR1 is SGHVS and CDR2 is FNYEAQ. Between the trimmed V and J ends, which lost 4 bases and 4 bases, there was a span of 15 bases. The CDR3 runs to 15 residues. In nucleotides, the CDR3 is TGTGCCAGCAGCTCAGAGGCCTCAAAAGCAGATACGCAGTATTTT. This sequence encodes CASSSEASKADTQYF.

This clonotype was seen a handful of times. The chain links TRBV5-6 to TRBJ2-1; 7 bases match TRBD2. V was pared by 3 bases and J by 5 bases, with 2 bases of the junction left unmatched. CDR3 size: 13 residues. Germline CDR1 is SGHDT and CDR2 is YYEEEE. The chain's CDR3 is CASSWGGHNEQFF. The CDR3 coding sequence is TGTGCCAGCAGCTGGGGGGGACACAATGAGCAGTTCTTC.

This clonotype occurred many times. The chain links TRBV6-2 or TRBV6-3 to TRBJ2-3, with a tentative D call TRBD1 (5 bases). Trimming shortened V by 7 bases and J by 6 bases, and 8 bases separated the two germline ends. CDR3 length: 11 residues. Per germline, CDR1 MNHEY and CDR2 SVGEGT. DNA for the CDR3: TGTGCCAGCACTAAGGGGGATACGCAGTATTTT. Its translation is CASTKGDTQYF.

This clonotype was seen many times. The rearrangement joins TRBV12-3 or TRBV12-4 to TRBJ2-5; unclear D gene. This CDR3 comprises 14 residues. V lost 4 bases and J lost 4, with 13 bases in between. The CDR3 DNA follows: TGTGCCAGCAGTTATTACGGCCCCCCAGAGACCCAGTACTTC. The encoded protein is CASSYYGPPETQYF.

This clonotype showed up many times. The chain has TRBV7-9 and TRBJ1-4, with D perhaps TRBD1 (5 bases). The CDR3 contains 16 residues. Trimming pared 5 bases from V and 7 bases from J, leaving 20 bases between. Germline V gene data show CDR1 as SEHNR and CDR2 as FQNEAQ (reference sequence). In DNA form, the CDR3 reads TGTGCCAGCAGCCCCCACGTGGGGGTAATTCGTGAAAAACTGTTTTTT. The encoded protein is CASSPHVGVIREKLFF.

Many counts were recorded for this clonotype. This chain uses TRBV11-2 with TRBJ2-1; perhaps TRBD1 as D (6 bases). The CDR3 covers 18 residues. Trimming shortened V by 4 bases and J by 0 bases, and 19 bases separated the two germline ends. Per the germline V gene, CDR1 is SGHAT and CDR2 is FQNNGV. CDR3 sequence (DNA): TGTGCCAGCAGCTCAGAAACACAGGGTGAAAACTCCTACAATGAGCAGTTCTTC. Translation gives CASSSETQGENSYNEQFF.

In its sample, this clonotype was seen many times. The J gene is TRBJ2-2, the V gene TRBV12-3 or TRBV12-4; TRBD2 matches at 9 bases. V gave up 5 bases and J gave up 0 bases; unmatched junction bases: 7. The CDR3 loop spans 17 amino acids. In DNA form, the CDR3 reads TGTGCCAGCAGTCTTCTAGCGGGGCCAGCGAACACCGGGGAGCTGTTTTTT. This gives the protein CASSLLAGPANTGELFF.

The V and J genes are TRBV20-1 and TRBJ2-3; TRBD2 aligns across 7 bases. This CDR3 is built from 15 residues. V shed 6 bases, J shed 3 bases, and the junction held 12 bases outside the gene matches. CDR1 and CDR2 from the germline V gene are DFQATT and SNEGSKA (reference sequence). In DNA, the CDR3 is TGCAGTGCGGACCCTTCCGCGGGAGAAACAGATACGCAGTATTTT. Residues: CSADPSAGETDTQYF.

This sequence joins TRBV5-1 and TRBJ1-5; D is ambiguous. Germline CDR1 and CDR2: SGHRS and YFSETQ. CDR3 length: 15 amino acids. Between the trimmed V and J ends, which lost 4 bases and 5 bases, there was a span of 16 bases. The CDR3 region has the DNA TGCGCCAGCAGCATCCCCGGGAGGTCGTATCAGCCCCAGCATTTT. This codes for CASSIPGRSYQPQHF.

V gene TRBV3-1 combines with J gene TRBJ2-5; TRBD2 agrees at 8 bases. The V and J ends lost 11 bases and 4 bases, in that order; junction bases with no gene match: 21. The CDR3 is 17 amino acids. Looked up from germline, CDR1 is LGHDT and CDR2 is YNNKEL (reference sequence). CDR3 amino acids: CASCQDTGLAAGETQYF. Written as DNA, the CDR3 is TGTGCCTCCTGCCAAGACACCGGACTAGCCGCGGGAGAGACCCAGTACTTC.